This T cell receptor (beta chain) was recovered during a study of blood T cell repertoires in COVID-19. Background on the study: The samples span acute and convalescent COVID-19 from the United States, Italy and Spain.

Individuals aged about 18 to 90 years were recruited from 24 US areas. CDR1 is SGDLS, CDR2 YYNGEE, per germline. The CDR3 covers 14 residues. With V trimmed by 3 bases and J by 4 bases, 4 bases remained unmatched. In the authors' workflow: Estimation of nucleated cell counts was performed using reference gene primer amplification. Sequencing was performed with immunoSEQ multiplex PCR; in TCRdb, only in-frame clones are kept and a portion is missing. That table is the source of V, J and clone size, and D and trimming were worked out from the DNA. The sample comprises roughly 250,000 clones, about nine tenths of which are singletons, and 2.3% rests with the top ten.

The specimen sequenced was PBMCs or T cells enriched from blood (not recorded which). The clonotype comes from a middle-aged woman with acute COVID-19. V is TRBV9 and J is TRBJ1-3; 7 nucleotides line up with TRBD1. The CDR3 reads CASSDDRAGNTIYF. CDR3 sequence (DNA): TGTGCCAGCAGCGATGACAGGGCCGGAAACACCATATATTTT.